The 9 T cell receptor beta chains given below trace back to one sample, sequenced in a study of T-cell reconstitution after alpha-beta-depleted transplantation in children. This sample's TCRbeta library carried unique molecular identifier barcodes. MiXCR, applied by TCRdb to the PCR reads, yields one record per CDR3 protein. The top ten hold just over 2% of the sample, which has over 450,000 distinct CDR3 sequences, 10% seen once. The sample consisted of PBMCs, taken before TCRalphabeta/CD19-depleted stem cell transplant. The origin of the receptors is a child aged 2-15 years with inherited bone marrow failure, due to receive a stem cell transplant.

The rearrangement links TRBV28 to TRBJ2-7; D possibly corresponds to TRBD2 (5 bases). Germline CDR1 reads MDHEN; CDR2 reads SYDVKM. Trimming removed 5 bases at V and 3 bases at J, with 23 bases between. The CDR3 is 17 residues long. DNA of the CDR3: TGTGCCAGCAGTCCCCGAGGGCCAAATATCGAGGGCTACGAGCAGTACTTC. Its protein is CASSPRGPNIEGYEQYF.

This CDR3 is CASSYTGRHGYTF. CDR3 coding DNA: TGTGCCAGCAGTTATACAGGGAGGCATGGCTACACCTTC. The genes are TRBV6-5 and TRBJ1-2, with TRBD1 as a possible D gene (6 bases). The CDR3 has 13 residues. Germline V gene sequence: CDR1 MNHEY, CDR2 SVGAGI. The V end was cut by 3 bases, the J end by 6 bases, with 11 bases between.

This sequence joins TRBV7-8 and TRBJ2-7; D remains ambiguous. This CDR3 comprises 15 residues. Germline loops: CDR1 SGHVS, CDR2 FQNEAQ. V lost 0 bases, J lost 0 bases, and 9 bases lay in between. The chain's CDR3 is CASSLALVNSYEQYF. The CDR3 coding sequence is TGTGCCAGCAGCTTAGCTTTAGTAAACTCCTACGAGCAGTACTTC.

This clonotype was seen once. One base away lies a much larger clone, so this may be a sequencing read error. The chain carries TRBV3-1 and TRBJ2-7; TRBD2 might be the D (6 bases). This CDR3 contains 15 residues. V gave up 8 bases and J gave up 1 base, with 18 bases separating them. The germline gives CDR1 LGHDT, CDR2 YNNKEL (reference sequence). The CDR3 spells CASCRYTGLSYEQYF. DNA of the CDR3: TGTGCCAGCTGCCGATACACGGGACTTTCCTACGAGCAGTACTTC.

Only a few counts were recorded for this clonotype. The chain recombines TRBV2 with TRBJ1-1; 8 nucleotides align to TRBD1. CDR1 is SNHLY, CDR2 FYNNEI, per germline. The CDR3 runs 15 residues. The J segment lost 1 base and the V segment lost 4 bases, leaving 5 bases of the junction unmatched. CDR3 sequence reads: CASSGFGTGNTEAFF. The CDR3 DNA reads TGTGCCAGCAGTGGATTTGGGACAGGGAACACTGAAGCTTTCTTT.

This clonotype was detected many times. V is TRBV27 and J is TRBJ2-1; D is ambiguous. This CDR3 is built from 10 residues. The V and J ends lost 6 bases and 16 bases respectively, with 13 bases between them. Germline V gene lookup returns CDR1 MNHEY and CDR2 SMNVEV (reference sequence). CDR3 nucleotides: TGTGCCAGCAGGTCTGAGCAGGATTTCTTC. This translates into CASRSEQDFF.

This clonotype was recorded a few times. The rearrangement links TRBV7-9 to TRBJ2-1; D uncertain. V was cut by 1 base and J by 10 bases, with 11 bases left in between. Germline CDR1 reads SEHNR; CDR2 reads FQNEAQ (reference sequence). The CDR3 is 13 amino acids. CDR3 sequence (DNA): TGTGCCAGCAGCTTAGACCCCCAATGGGAGCAGTTCTTC. This gives the protein CASSLDPQWEQFF. Drawing the rest from reference TRBV7-9 and TRBJ2-1, the complete variable domain is DTGVSQNPRHKITKRGQNVTFRCDPISEHNRLYWYRQTLGQGPEFLTYFQNEAQLEKSRLLSDRFSAERPKGSFSTLEIQRTEQGDSAMYLCASSLDPQWEQFFGPGTRLTVL.

The chain combines TRBV7-9 with TRBJ2-7; 8 bases are shared with TRBD1. Germline assignment: CDR1 SEHNR and CDR2 FQNEAQ (reference sequence). The CDR3 sequence is 13 residues long. V shed 4 bases and J 9 bases; nucleotides not matched to a gene: 8. The CDR3 here is CASSSGQASGQYF. The CDR3 bases are TGTGCCAGCAGCTCGGGACAGGCTTCAGGGCAGTACTTC.

Turning to this clonotype: A much larger clone sits a single nucleotide away, making a read error possible. This rearrangement joins TRBV3-1 to TRBJ2-4, with D unclear. Germline V lookup: CDR1 LGHDT, CDR2 YNNKEL (reference sequence). The CDR3 has 16 amino acids. V lost 0 bases to trimming and J lost 3 bases, with 12 bases between them. Here the CDR3 DNA reads TGTGCCAGCAGCCAAGAGTTAAGTATAGTCAAAAACATTCAGTACTTC. Residues: CASSQELSIVKNIQYF.